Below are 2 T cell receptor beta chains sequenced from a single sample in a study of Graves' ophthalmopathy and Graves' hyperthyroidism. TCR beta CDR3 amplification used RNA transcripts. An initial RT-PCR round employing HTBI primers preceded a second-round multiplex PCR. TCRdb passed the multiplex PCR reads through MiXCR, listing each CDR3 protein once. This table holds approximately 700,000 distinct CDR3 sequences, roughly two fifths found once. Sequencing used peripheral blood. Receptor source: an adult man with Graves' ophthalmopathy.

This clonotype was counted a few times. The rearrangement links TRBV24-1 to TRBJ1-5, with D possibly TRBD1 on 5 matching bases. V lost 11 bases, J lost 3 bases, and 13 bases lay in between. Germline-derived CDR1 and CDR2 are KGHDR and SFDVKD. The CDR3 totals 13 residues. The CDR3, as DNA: TGTGCCAGCACCGAGGGACCCAATCAGCCCCAGCATTTT. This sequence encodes CASTEGPNQPQHF.

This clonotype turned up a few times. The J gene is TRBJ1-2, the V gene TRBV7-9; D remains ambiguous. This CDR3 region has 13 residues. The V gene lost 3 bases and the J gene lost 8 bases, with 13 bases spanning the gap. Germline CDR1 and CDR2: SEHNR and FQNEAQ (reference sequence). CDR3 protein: CASSLAEGPGYTF. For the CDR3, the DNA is TGTGCCAGCAGCTTGGCCGAAGGCCCCGGCTACACCTTC.